This T cell receptor (beta chain) comes out of a study of cytomegalovirus exposure and HLA in healthy donors. With regard to this clone: Its target is unknown.

Deletions cut 0 bases from V and 1 base from J, with 9 bases between. CDR3 length equals 15 residues. Germline assignment: CDR1 LNHNV and CDR2 YYDKDF (reference sequence). Findings and caveats of the study: It was reported that the classifier diagnosed cytomegalovirus status with high specificity and sensitivity in both the original and validation cohorts. The listing of roughly 160 TCR beta chains classed them as cytomegalovirus-associated.

Sequenced by immunoSEQ multiplex PCR; TCRdb stores in-frame clones only, minus some. The repertoire has 200,000 to 250,000 clones, 70% to 90% of them found once; the top ten carry 4.5% to 6%. The chain recombines TRBV15 with TRBJ1-1; D uncertain. Sample: PBMCs. This TCR derives from a woman between 18 and 30 years old in good health and CMV-seronegative. The CDR3 DNA is TGTGCCACCAGCAGAGATTTCGAGCAGAACACTGAAGCTTTCTTT. It is translated as CATSRDFEQNTEAFF.